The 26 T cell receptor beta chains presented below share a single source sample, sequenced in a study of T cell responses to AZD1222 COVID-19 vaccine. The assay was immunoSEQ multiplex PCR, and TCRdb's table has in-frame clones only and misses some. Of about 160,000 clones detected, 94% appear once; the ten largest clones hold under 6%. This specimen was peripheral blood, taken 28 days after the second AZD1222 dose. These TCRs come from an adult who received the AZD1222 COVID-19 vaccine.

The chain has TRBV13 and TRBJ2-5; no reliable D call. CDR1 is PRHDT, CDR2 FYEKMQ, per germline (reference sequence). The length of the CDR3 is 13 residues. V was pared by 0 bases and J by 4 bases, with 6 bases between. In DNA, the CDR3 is TGTGCCAGCAGCTTAGGGCAGCCAGAGACCCAGTACTTC. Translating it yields CASSLGQPETQYF.

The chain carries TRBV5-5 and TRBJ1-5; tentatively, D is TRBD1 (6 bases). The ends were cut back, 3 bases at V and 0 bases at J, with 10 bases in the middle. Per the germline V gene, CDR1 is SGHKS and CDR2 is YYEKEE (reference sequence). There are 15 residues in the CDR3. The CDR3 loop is CASSSRTDSNQPQHF. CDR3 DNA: TGTGCCAGCAGCTCTAGGACAGATAGCAATCAGCCCCAGCATTTT.

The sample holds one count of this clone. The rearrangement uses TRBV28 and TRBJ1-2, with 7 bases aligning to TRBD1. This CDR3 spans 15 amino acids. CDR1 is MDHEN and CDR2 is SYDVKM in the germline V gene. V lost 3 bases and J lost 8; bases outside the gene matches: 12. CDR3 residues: CASSFGQGVMWGYTF. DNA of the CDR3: TGTGCCAGCAGTTTCGGGCAGGGGGTAATGTGGGGCTACACCTTC.

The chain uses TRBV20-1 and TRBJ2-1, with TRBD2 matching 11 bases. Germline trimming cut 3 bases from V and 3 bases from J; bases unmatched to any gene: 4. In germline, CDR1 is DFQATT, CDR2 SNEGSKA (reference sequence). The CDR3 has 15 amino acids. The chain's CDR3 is CSASIGLAGYNEQFF. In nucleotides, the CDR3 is TGCAGTGCTAGTATAGGACTAGCGGGCTACAATGAGCAGTTCTTC.

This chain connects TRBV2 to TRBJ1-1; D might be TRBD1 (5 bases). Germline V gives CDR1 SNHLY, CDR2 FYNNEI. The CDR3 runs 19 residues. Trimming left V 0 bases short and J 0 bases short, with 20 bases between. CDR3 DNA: TGTGCCAGCAGTGAAGCGCCCCTCACTCGACAGCTAGTGAACACTGAAGCTTTCTTT. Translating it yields CASSEAPLTRQLVNTEAFF.

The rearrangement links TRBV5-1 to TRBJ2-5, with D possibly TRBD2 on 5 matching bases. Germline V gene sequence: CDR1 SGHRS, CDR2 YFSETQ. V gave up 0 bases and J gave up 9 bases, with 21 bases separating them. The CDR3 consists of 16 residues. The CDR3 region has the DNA TGCGCCAGCAGCTTGGCCGCGTGGGCCGGGGATCGGGCCCAGTACTTC. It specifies CASSLAAWAGDRAQYF.

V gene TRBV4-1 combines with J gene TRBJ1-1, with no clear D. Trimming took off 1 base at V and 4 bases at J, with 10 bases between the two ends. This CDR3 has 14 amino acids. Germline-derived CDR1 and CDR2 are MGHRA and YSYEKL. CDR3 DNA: TGCGCCAGCAGCCAAGGGGAGGGTTCCACTGAAGCTTTCTTT. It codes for CASSQGEGSTEAFF.

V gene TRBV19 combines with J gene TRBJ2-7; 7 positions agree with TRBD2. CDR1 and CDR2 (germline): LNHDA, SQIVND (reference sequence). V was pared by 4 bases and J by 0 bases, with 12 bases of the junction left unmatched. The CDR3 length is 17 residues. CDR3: CASSTRQRGGPSYEQYF. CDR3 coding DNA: TGTGCCAGTAGTACCCGCCAGCGGGGAGGCCCCTCCTACGAGCAGTACTTC.

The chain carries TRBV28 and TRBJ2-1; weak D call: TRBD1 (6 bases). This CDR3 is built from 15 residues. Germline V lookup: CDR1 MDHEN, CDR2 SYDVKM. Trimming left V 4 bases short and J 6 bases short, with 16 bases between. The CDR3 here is CASSSLQGPINEQFF. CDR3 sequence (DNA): TGTGCCAGCAGTTCGCTACAGGGACCAATCAATGAGCAGTTCTTC. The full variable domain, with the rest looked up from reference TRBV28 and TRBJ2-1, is DVKVTQSSRYLVKRTGEKVFLECVQDMDHENMFWYRQDPGLGLRLIYFSYDVKMKEKGDIPEGYSVSREKKERFSLILESASTNQTSMYLCASSSLQGPINEQFFGPGTRLTVL.

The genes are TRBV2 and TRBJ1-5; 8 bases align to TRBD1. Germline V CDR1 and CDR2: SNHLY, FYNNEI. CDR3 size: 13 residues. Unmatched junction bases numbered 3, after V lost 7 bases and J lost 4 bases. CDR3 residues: CASKGQENQPQHF. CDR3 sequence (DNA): TGTGCCAGCAAGGGACAGGAAAATCAGCCCCAGCATTTT.

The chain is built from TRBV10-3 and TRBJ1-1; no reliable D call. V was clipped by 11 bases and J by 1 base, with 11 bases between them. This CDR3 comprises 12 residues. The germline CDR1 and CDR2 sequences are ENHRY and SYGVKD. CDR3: CAVGRKNTEAFF. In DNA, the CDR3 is TGTGCCGTCGGGAGGAAGAACACTGAAGCTTTCTTT.

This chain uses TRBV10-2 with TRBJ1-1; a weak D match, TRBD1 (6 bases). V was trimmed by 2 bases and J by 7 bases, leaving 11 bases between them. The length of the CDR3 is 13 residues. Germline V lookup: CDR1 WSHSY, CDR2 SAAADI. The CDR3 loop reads CASSEGQLVEAFF. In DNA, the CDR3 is TGCGCCAGCAGTGAGGGACAGTTAGTTGAAGCTTTCTTT.

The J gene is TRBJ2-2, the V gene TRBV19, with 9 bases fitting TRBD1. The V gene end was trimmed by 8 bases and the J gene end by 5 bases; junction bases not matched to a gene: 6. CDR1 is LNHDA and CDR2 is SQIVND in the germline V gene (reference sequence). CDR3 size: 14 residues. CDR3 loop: CASEGQGRTGELFF. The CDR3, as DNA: TGTGCCAGTGAGGGACAGGGCAGAACCGGGGAGCTGTTTTTT. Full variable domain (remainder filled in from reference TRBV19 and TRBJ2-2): DGGITQSPKYLFRKEGQNVTLSCEQNLNHDAMYWYRQDPGQGLRLIYYSQIVNDFQKGDIAEGYSVSREKKESFPLTVTSAQKNPTAFYLCASEGQGRTGELFFGEGSRLTVL.

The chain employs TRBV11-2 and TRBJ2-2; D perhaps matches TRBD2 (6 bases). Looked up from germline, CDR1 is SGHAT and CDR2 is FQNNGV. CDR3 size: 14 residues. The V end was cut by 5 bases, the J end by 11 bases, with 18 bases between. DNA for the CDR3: TGTGCCAGCAGCCCCTGGGGGGACTCGGGCGAGCTGTTTTTT. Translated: CASSPWGDSGELFF.

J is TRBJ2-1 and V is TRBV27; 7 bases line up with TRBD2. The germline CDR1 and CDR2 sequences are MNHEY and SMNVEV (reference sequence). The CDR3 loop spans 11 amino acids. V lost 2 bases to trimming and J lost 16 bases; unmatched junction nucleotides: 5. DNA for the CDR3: TGTGCCAGCAGTTTAGCGGGAGTCTTATTCTTC. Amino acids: CASSLAGVLFF.

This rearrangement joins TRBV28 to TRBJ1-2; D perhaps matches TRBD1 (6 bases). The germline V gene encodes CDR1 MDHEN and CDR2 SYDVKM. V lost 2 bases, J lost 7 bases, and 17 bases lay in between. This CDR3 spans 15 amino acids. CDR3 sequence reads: CASSLGRGRGFGYTF. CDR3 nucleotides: TGTGCCAGCAGTTTAGGCCGGGGGAGGGGGTTTGGCTACACCTTC.

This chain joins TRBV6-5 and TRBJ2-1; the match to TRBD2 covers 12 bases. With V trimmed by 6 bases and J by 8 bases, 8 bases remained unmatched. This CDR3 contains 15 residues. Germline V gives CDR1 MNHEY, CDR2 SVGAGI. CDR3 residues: CASRHTSGRQDEQFF. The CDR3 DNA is TGTGCCAGCAGACATACTAGCGGGAGGCAGGATGAGCAGTTCTTC.

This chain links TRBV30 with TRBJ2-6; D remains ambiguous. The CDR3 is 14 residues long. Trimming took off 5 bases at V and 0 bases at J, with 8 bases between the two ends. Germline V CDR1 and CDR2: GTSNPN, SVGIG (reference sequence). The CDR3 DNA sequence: TGTGCCTGGTTGCCTCGCTCTGGGGCCAACGTCCTGACTTTC. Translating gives CAWLPRSGANVLTF.

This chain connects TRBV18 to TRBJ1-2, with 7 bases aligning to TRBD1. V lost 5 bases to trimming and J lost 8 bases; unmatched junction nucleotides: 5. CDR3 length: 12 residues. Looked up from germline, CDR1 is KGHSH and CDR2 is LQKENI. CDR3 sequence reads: CASSTDRVGYTF. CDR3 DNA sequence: TGTGCCAGCTCAACAGACAGGGTGGGCTACACCTTC.

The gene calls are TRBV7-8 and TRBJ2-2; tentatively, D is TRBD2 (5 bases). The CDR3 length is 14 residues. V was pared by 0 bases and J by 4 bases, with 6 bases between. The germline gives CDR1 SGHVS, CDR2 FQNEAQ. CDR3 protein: CASSLAGVTGELFF. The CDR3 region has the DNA TGTGCCAGCAGCTTAGCGGGAGTCACCGGGGAGCTGTTTTTT.

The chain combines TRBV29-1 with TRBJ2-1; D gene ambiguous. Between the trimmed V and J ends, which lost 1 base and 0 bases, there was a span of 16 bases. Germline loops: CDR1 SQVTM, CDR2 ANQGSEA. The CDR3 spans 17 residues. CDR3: CSVEGLEAASSYNEQFF. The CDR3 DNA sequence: TGCAGCGTTGAAGGGCTGGAAGCCGCTAGCTCCTACAATGAGCAGTTCTTC.

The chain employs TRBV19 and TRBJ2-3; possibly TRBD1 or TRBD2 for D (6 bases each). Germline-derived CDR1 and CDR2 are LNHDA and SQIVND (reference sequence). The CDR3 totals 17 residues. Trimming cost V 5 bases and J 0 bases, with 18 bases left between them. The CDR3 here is CASSPQGGTPSTDTQYF. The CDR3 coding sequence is TGTGCCAGTAGTCCCCAAGGGGGGACACCGAGCACAGATACGCAGTATTTT.

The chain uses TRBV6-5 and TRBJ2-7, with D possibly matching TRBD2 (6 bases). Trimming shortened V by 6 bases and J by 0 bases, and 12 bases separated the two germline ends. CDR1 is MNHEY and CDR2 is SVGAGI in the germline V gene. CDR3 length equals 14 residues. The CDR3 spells CASRVDYYSYEQYF. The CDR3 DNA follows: TGTGCCAGCAGAGTGGACTATTACTCCTACGAGCAGTACTTC.

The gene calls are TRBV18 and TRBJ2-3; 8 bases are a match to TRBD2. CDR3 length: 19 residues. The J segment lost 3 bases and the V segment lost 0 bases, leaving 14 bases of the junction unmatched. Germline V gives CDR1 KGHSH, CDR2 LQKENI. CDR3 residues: CASSPPKGRPGGETDTQYF. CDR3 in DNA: TGTGCCAGCTCACCACCAAAAGGCCGACCCGGGGGGGAAACAGATACGCAGTATTTT.

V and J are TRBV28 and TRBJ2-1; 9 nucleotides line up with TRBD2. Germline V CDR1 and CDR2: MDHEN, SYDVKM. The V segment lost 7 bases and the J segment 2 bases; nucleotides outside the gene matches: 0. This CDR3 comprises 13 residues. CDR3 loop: CASKRGAYNEQFF. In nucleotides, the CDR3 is TGTGCCAGCAAGCGGGGGGCCTACAATGAGCAGTTCTTC.

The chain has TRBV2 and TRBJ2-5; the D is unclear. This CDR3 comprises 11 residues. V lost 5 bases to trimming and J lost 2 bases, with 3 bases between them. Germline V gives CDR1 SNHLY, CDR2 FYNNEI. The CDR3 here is CASSFQETQYF. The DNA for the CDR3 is TGTGCCAGCAGTTTTCAAGAGACCCAGTACTTC.